The source of this T cell receptor (beta chain) is a study of CD8 T cells in ankylosing spondylitis. Regarding the study as a whole: The study looked at matched synovial fluid samples from ankylosing spondylitis patients. Disease-linked clones were reported to be significantly enriched there. Seemingly characteristic of ankylosing spondylitis blood was a TCR beta motif consisting of about 8 highly homologous variants. Earlier studies detected some motif variants in reactive arthritis synovial fluid and blood. CD8+ cells made up the disease-linked clones, which were relatively rare in peripheral blood.

This clonotype was observed many times. What it binds is not known. Germline CDR1 and CDR2: SQVTM and ANQGSEA. Trimming cost V 6 bases and J 3 bases, with 14 bases left between them. The CDR3 runs 13 residues. It was by quantitative 5'-RACE with molecular barcodes that TCR beta libraries were made. TCRdb called the 5' RACE reads again in MiXCR, with one record for every CDR3 protein. The profile shows 700,000 or so distinct CDR3 sequences, roughly 20% of them singletons. This chain connects TRBV29-1 to TRBJ1-2, with D possibly matching TRBD1 (6 bases). Sequencing used blood, either unsorted or a sorted T cell fraction (not recorded which). This receptor was identified in a male donor with ankylosing spondylitis. The CDR3 region has the DNA TGCAGCGTCACTGGGGGCGCGTACTATGGCTACACCTTC. As protein: CSVTGGAYYGYTF.